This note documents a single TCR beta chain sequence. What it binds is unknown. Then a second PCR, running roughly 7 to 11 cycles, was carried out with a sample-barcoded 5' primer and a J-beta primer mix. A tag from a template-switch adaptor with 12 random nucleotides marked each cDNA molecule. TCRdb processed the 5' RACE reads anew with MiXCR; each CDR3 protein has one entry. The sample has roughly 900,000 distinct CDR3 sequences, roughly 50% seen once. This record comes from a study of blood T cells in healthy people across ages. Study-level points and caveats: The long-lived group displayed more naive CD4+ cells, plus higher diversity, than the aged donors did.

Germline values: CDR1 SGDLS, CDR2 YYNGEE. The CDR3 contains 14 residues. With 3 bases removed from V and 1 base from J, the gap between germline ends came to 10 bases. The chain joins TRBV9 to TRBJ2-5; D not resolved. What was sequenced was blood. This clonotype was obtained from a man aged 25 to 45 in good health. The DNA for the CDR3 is TGTGCCAGCAGCGGGTCCCTAGTCCAAGAGACCCAGTACTTC. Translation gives CASSGSLVQETQYF.